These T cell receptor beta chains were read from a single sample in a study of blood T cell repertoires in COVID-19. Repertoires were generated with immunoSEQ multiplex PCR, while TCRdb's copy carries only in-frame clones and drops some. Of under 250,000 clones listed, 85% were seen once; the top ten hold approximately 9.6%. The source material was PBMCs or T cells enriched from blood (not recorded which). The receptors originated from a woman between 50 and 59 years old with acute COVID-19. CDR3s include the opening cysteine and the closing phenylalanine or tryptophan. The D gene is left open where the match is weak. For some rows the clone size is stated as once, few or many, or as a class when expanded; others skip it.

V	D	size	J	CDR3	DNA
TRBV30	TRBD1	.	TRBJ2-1	CAWQTGTGSYNEQFF	TGTGCCTGGCAGACCGGGACAGGGTCCTACAATGAGCAGTTCTTC
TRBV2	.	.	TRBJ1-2	CASRGPYGYTF	TGTGCCAGCAGGGGGCCCTATGGCTACACCTTC
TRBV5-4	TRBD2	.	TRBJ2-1	CASSKGLAGRDYNEQFF	TGTGCCAGCAGCAAAGGACTAGCGGGGAGAGACTACAATGAGCAGTTCTTC
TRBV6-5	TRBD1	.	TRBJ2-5	CASSWGTAGRETQYF	TGTGCCAGCAGTTGGGGGACAGCCGGCCGGGAGACCCAGTACTTC
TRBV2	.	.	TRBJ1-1	CASRETGSTEAFF	TGTGCCAGCAGAGAGACAGGATCCACTGAAGCTTTCTTT
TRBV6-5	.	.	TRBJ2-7	CASSPRYEQYF	TGTGCCAGCAGTCCGCGCTACGAGCAGTACTTC
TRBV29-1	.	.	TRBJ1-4	CSAGNSRGGEKLFF	TGCAGCGCGGGTAACAGCCGAGGAGGTGAAAAACTGTTTTTT
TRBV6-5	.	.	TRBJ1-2	CASSTDRTYGYTF	TGTGCCAGCAGTACCGACAGGACCTATGGCTACACCTTC
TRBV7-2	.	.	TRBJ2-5	CASSSQGGQETQYF	TGTGCCAGCAGCTCCCAGGGGGGTCAAGAGACCCAGTACTTC
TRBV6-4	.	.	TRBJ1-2	CASSDSAGYGYTF	TGTGCCAGCAGTGACTCCGCGGGGTACGGCTACACCTTC
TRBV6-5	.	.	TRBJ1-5	CASILDRVVQPQHF	.
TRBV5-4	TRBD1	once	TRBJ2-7	CASSYQGQALHEQYF	TGTGCCAGCAGCTACCAGGGACAGGCGCTCCACGAGCAGTACTTC
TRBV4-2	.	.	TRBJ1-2	CASSQEGGGDYGYTF	TGTGCCAGCAGCCAAGAGGGGGGGGGCGACTATGGCTACACCTTC
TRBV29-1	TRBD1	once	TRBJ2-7	CSVNRGVSYEQYF	TGCAGCGTAAACAGGGGGGTTTCATACGAGCAGTACTTC
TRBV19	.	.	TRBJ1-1	CASSIDGLNTEAFF	TGTGCCAGTAGTATCGACGGGTTGAACACTGAAGCTTTCTTT
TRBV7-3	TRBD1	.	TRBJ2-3	CASSSGQGIDTQYF	TGTGCCAGCAGCTCCGGACAGGGAATAGATACGCAGTATTTT
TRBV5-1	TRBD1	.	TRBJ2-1	CASSFAGTGGNNEQFF	TGCGCCAGCAGCTTCGCCGGGACAGGGGGCAACAATGAGCAGTTCTTC
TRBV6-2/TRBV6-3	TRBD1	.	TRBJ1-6	CASRPRDRPNSPLHF	TGTGCCAGCAGACCTCGGGACAGACCTAATTCACCCCTCCACTTT
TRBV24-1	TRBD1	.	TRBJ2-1	CATGATGNNEQFF	TGTGCCACGGGGGCGACAGGGAACAATGAGCAGTTCTTC
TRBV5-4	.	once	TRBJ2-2	CASSLAGLPTGELFF	TGTGCCAGCAGCTTGGCCGGACTCCCTACCGGGGAGCTGTTTTTT
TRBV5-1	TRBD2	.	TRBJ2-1	CASSLVPSGALGPQNEQFF	TGCGCCAGCAGCTTGGTCCCTAGCGGGGCGTTGGGCCCCCAAAATGAGCAGTTCTTC
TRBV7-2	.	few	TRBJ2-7	CASSLSYEQYF	TGTGCCAGCAGCCTCTCCTACGAGCAGTACTTC
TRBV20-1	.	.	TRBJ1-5	CSASGSRDRPQHF	TGCAGTGCTAGTGGGTCCAGGGATCGGCCCCAGCATTTT
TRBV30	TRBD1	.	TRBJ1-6	CAWNGGQGTSPLHF	TGTGCCTGGAACGGGGGACAGGGGACTTCACCCCTCCACTTT
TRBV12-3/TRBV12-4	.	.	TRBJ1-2	CASSFGGANGYTF	TGTGCCAGCAGTTTTGGGGGGGCCAATGGCTACACCTTC
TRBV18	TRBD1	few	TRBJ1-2	CASSGTGGDGYTF	TGTGCCAGCTCCGGGACAGGGGGCGATGGCTACACCTTC
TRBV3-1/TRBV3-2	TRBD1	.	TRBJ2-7	CASSQDLLTGPPAYEQYF	TGTGCCAGCAGCCAAGACCTATTGACAGGGCCGCCGGCCTACGAGCAGTACTTC
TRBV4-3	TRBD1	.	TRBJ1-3	CASSQGGFGQAGNTIYF	TGCGCCAGCAGCCAAGGGGGGTTTGGACAGGCTGGAAACACCATATATTTT
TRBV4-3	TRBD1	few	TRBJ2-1	CASSQDFLPGGKNEQFF	TGCGCCAGCAGCCAAGATTTTTTGCCAGGGGGCAAGAATGAGCAGTTCTTC
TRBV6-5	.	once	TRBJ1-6	CASSPGTNSPLHF	TGTGCCAGCAGTCCCGGTACCAATTCACCCCTCCACTTT
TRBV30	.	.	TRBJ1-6	CAWSVPGAYSPLHF	TGTGCCTGGAGTGTACCAGGGGCTTATTCACCCCTCCACTTT
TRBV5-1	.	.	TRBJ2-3	CASSLGLGGTDTQYF	TGCGCCAGCAGCTTGGGACTAGGGGGCACAGATACGCAGTATTTT
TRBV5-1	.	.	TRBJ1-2	CASSLGSRDGYTF	TGCGCCAGCAGCTTGGGTAGTCGAGATGGCTACACCTTC
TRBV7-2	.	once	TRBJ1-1	CASSLAVGREAFF	TGTGCCAGCAGCTTAGCGGTTGGCAGGGAAGCTTTCTTT
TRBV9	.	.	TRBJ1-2	CASSVDVWATDYGYTF	TGTGCCAGCAGCGTAGACGTCTGGGCGACAGACTATGGCTACACCTTC
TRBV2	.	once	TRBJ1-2	CATPGLRDGYTF	TGTGCCACACCGGGACTCAGGGATGGCTACACCTTC
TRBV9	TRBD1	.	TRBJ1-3	CASSTWDSSGNTIYF	TGTGCCAGCAGCACCTGGGACAGCTCTGGAAACACCATATATTTT
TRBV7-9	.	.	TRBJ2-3	CASSFSMNTDTQYF	TGTGCCAGCAGCTTTAGTATGAACACAGATACGCAGTATTTT
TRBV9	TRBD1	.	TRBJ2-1	CASSGTGQGASNEQFF	TGTGCCAGCAGCGGAACGGGACAGGGGGCTAGCAATGAGCAGTTCTTC
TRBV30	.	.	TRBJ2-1	CAWSWQGGFHNEQFF	TGTGCCTGGAGTTGGCAGGGTGGGTTCCACAATGAGCAGTTCTTC
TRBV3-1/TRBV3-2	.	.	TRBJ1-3	CATFGPNSGNTIYF	TGTGCCACCTTTGGCCCCAACTCTGGAAACACCATATATTTT
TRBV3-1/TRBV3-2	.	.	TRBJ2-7	CASSSLRGYEQYF	TGTGCCAGCAGCTCTTTGAGGGGGTACGAGCAGTACTTC
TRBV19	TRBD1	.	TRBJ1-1	CASSISPTGVYTEAFF	TGTGCCAGTAGTATTTCGCCCACAGGGGTCTACACTGAAGCTTTCTTT
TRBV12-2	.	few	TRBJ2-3	CASRLFNNGLAALEVTDTQYF	TGTGCAAGTCGCTTATTCAACAACGGACTAGCGGCCCTCGAAGTCACAGATACGCAGTATTTT
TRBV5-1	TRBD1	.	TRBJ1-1	CASSLEDRRLSGTEAFF	TGCGCCAGCAGCTTGGAGGACAGGCGCCTAAGTGGCACTGAAGCTTTCTTT
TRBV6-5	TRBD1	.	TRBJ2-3	CASRWTGRTDTQYF	TGTGCCAGCAGATGGACAGGGAGGACAGATACGCAGTATTTT
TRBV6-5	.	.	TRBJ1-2	CASSPNWNYGYTF	TGTGCCAGCAGTCCTAACTGGAACTATGGCTACACCTTC
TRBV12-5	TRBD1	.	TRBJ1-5	CASDQEGASHQPQHF	TGTGCTAGTGACCAGGAGGGGGCGTCTCATCAGCCCCAGCATTTT
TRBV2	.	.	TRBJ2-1	CASSKAGLGNNEQFF	TGTGCCAGCAGCAAAGCAGGGTTGGGGAACAATGAGCAGTTCTTC
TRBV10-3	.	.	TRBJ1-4	CAISESWQAGATNEKLFF	TGTGCCATCAGTGAGTCGTGGCAGGCAGGGGCAACTAATGAAAAACTGTTTTTT
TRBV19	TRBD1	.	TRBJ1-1	CASTPTGLNTEAFF	TGTGCCAGTACCCCGACAGGGTTGAACACTGAAGCTTTCTTT